Below are 20 T cell receptor beta chains sequenced from a single sample in a study of CD8 T cells in Susac syndrome (dated by TCRdb to the late 2010s). The library was made by the immunoSEQ multiplex PCR assay. RNA was extracted with the RNeasy kit and 0.5 to 1 ug was reverse transcribed using random hexamers. Using fastp trimming at Q25 and MiXCR clonotype assembly, TCRdb reanalyzed the public sequencing data and kept in-frame beta chains. Identical CDR3 protein sequences are pooled into one entry, listed with their most common genes and DNA. Within this sample are 150,000 or so distinct CDR3 sequences, with approximately 94% of them counted one time only. About 0.086% of the sample lies in the top ten. The sample was CD4+ T cells from PBMCs. The receptor set was obtained from a human donor with multiple sclerosis.

Only one count was recorded for this clonotype. V gene TRBV7-9 combines with J gene TRBJ1-5; D uncertain. Trimming cost V 5 bases and J 7 bases, with 18 bases left between them. This CDR3 region has 15 residues. CDR1 is SEHNR, CDR2 FQNEAQ, per germline (reference sequence). The CDR3 coding sequence is TGTGCCAGCAGCCGTACGGACTTGGGAGGCCAGCCCCAGCATTTT. Amino acid sequence: CASSRTDLGGQPQHF.

The chain combines TRBV19 with TRBJ2-3; 7 bases map to TRBD2. Per the germline V gene, CDR1 is LNHDA and CDR2 is SQIVND (reference sequence). This CDR3 spans 14 amino acids. The trim removed 7 bases at V and 2 bases at J, leaving 6 bases unmatched. The chain's CDR3 is CASKGGIATDTQYF. In nucleotides, the CDR3 is TGTGCCAGTAAGGGAGGGATCGCCACAGATACGCAGTATTTT.

The chain carries TRBV11-1 and TRBJ2-1, with 8 nucleotides matching TRBD2. The germline V gene encodes CDR1 SGHAT and CDR2 FQDESV (reference sequence). This CDR3 spans 18 amino acids. The V and J ends lost 1 base and 6 bases, in that order; junction bases with no gene match: 14. The DNA of the CDR3 is TGTGCCAGCAGCTTAGATAATGGCGGGAGGATTTTTCGCAATGAGCAGTTCTTC. Amino acid sequence: CASSLDNGGRIFRNEQFF.

The sample holds one count of this clonotype. The CDR3 protein is CASSPRPSGTQYF. CDR3 coding DNA: TGTGCCAGCAGCCCCCGCCCTTCGGGTACGCAGTATTTT. The rearrangement joins TRBV9 to TRBJ2-3; D gene uncertain. The germline V and J ends were trimmed by 4 bases and 8 bases, with 14 bases remaining between them. In germline, CDR1 is SGDLS, CDR2 YYNGEE. The CDR3 is 13 residues long.

V is TRBV29-1 and J is TRBJ2-6; unclear D gene. This CDR3 spans 14 amino acids. The ends were cut back, 2 bases at V and 0 bases at J, with 5 bases in the middle. Germline lookup yields CDR1 SQVTM and CDR2 ANQGSEA. CDR3 protein: CSVEMDSGANVLTF. The CDR3 DNA reads TGCAGCGTTGAAATGGACTCTGGGGCCAACGTCCTGACTTTC.

V gene TRBV28 combines with J gene TRBJ2-3; a weak D match, TRBD1 (6 bases). CDR1 and CDR2 (germline): MDHEN, SYDVKM. The V and J ends lost 3 bases and 4 bases respectively, with 11 bases between them. The length of the CDR3 is 14 residues. Written as DNA, the CDR3 is TGTGCCAGCAGTTTGGCCAGGGGTGCAGATACGCAGTATTTT. This codes for CASSLARGADTQYF.

V is TRBV5-6 and J is TRBJ2-3, with TRBD2 matching 11 bases. Per germline, CDR1 SGHDT and CDR2 YYEEEE. The CDR3 contains 15 residues. The V segment lost 1 base and the J segment 7 bases; nucleotides outside the gene matches: 5. The CDR3 reads CASSLRASGRNTQYF. Written as DNA, the CDR3 is TGTGCCAGCAGCTTGCGAGCTAGCGGGAGGAATACGCAGTATTTT.

The chain carries TRBV27 and TRBJ1-1; TRBD1 might be the D (5 bases). The CDR3 has 15 amino acids. The germline V gene has CDR1 MNHEY and CDR2 SMNVEV (reference sequence). Deletions cut 7 bases from V and 1 base from J, with 16 bases between. This CDR3 reads CASTLTRGTNTEAFF. The CDR3 DNA reads TGTGCCAGCACCCTCACTCGGGGGACGAACACTGAAGCTTTCTTT.

The rearrangement joins TRBV4-3 to TRBJ2-3; a weak D match, TRBD1 (5 bases). The CDR3 consists of 15 residues. Germline V CDR1 and CDR2: LGHNA, YSLEER. V lost 3 bases to trimming and J lost 2 bases, with 12 bases between them. The CDR3 loop is CASSQQTDHTDTQYF. The DNA for the CDR3 is TGCGCCAGCAGCCAGCAGACAGACCACACAGATACGCAGTATTTT.

This chain uses TRBV7-3 with TRBJ2-2; the D is unclear. Deletions cut 1 base from V and 6 bases from J, with 6 bases between. The CDR3 contains 13 residues. Germline CDR1 SGHTA, CDR2 FQGTGA. The CDR3 region is CASSLNSAGELFF. The CDR3 nucleotides are TGTGCCAGCAGCTTAAATTCTGCCGGGGAGCTGTTTTTT. The variable domain in full, with the rest retrieved from reference TRBV7-3 and TRBJ2-2, is GAGVSQTPSNKVTEKGKYVELRCDPISGHTALYWYRQSLGQGPEFLIYFQGTGAADDSGLPNDRFFAVRPEGSVSTLKIQRTERGDSAVYLCASSLNSAGELFFGEGSRLTVL.

The gene calls are TRBV4-2 and TRBJ2-1; 8 bases match TRBD2. V lost 6 bases and J lost 5; bases outside the gene matches: 9. The CDR3 has 15 amino acids. CDR1 and CDR2 from the germline V gene are LGHNA and YNFKEQ. This chain's CDR3 is CASSSGLGRDNEQFF. The DNA for the CDR3 is TGTGCCAGCAGTTCAGGCCTCGGGAGGGACAATGAGCAGTTCTTC.

The chain combines TRBV20-1 with TRBJ1-2, with 7 bases aligning to TRBD1. CDR1 is DFQATT, CDR2 SNEGSKA, per germline (reference sequence). The length of the CDR3 is 14 residues. Unmatched junction bases numbered 8, after V lost 0 bases and J lost 7 bases. The CDR3: CSARDWAGGVGYTF. CDR3 coding DNA: TGCAGTGCTAGAGATTGGGCAGGGGGGGTTGGCTACACCTTC.

The count of this clonotype is one. The chain links TRBV7-9 to TRBJ1-1; possibly TRBD1 for D (6 bases). The germline V and J ends were trimmed by 8 bases and 5 bases, with 15 bases remaining between them. CDR3 length: 13 amino acids. Germline lookup yields CDR1 SEHNR and CDR2 FQNEAQ (reference sequence). As DNA, the CDR3 is TGTGCCAGCGCCTCGGACAGTCGGACTGAAGCTTTCTTT. The encoded protein is CASASDSRTEAFF.

This clonotype occurred a few times. The chain joins TRBV7-2 to TRBJ2-7, with 9 bases lining up with TRBD1. Germline V CDR1 and CDR2: SGHTA, FQGNSA. The CDR3 spans 14 residues. Trimming took 5 bases from V and 5 from J; bases not matched to a gene: 7. The CDR3 nucleotides are TGTGCCAGCAGCCCAATGGGACAGGGCAACGAGCAGTACTTC. Its protein product is CASSPMGQGNEQYF.

The rearrangement joins TRBV30 to TRBJ1-4; 8 bases fit TRBD1. The CDR3 runs to 16 residues. V lost 3 bases to trimming and J lost 7 bases; unmatched junction nucleotides: 13. In germline, CDR1 is GTSNPN, CDR2 SVGIG (reference sequence). CDR3 coding DNA: TGTGCCTGGAGGGATTCAGGCGCAGGGGGCTCTGAAAAACTGTTTTTT. Its translation: CAWRDSGAGGSEKLFF.

The chain employs TRBV11-2 and TRBJ2-1; 12 positions match TRBD2. Trimming cost V 2 bases and J 1 base; bases outside gene matches: 9. The CDR3 is 19 residues long. Germline CDR1 reads SGHAT; CDR2 reads FQNNGV. In DNA, the CDR3 is TGTGCCAGCAGCTTAAAGGCTAGCGGGAGGGCCAGGTCCTACAATGAGCAGTTCTTC. It codes for CASSLKASGRARSYNEQFF.

The V and J genes are TRBV4-3 and TRBJ2-3; no firm D call. The CDR3 spans 15 residues. The V and J ends lost 0 bases and 1 base respectively, with 8 bases between them. CDR1 and CDR2 (germline): LGHNA, YSLEER. The CDR3 region has the DNA TGCGCCAGCAGCCAAGACCGGACGGGCACAGATACGCAGTATTTT. Protein sequence: CASSQDRTGTDTQYF.

The rearrangement links TRBV27 to TRBJ1-2; D is uncertain. The germline V gene has CDR1 MNHEY and CDR2 SMNVEV (reference sequence). V was shortened by 4 bases and J by 4 bases, with 13 bases between the two germline ends. This CDR3 contains 14 residues. CDR3 coding DNA: TGTGCCAGCAGTTCCCATCTAGACCCCTATGGCTACACCTTC. Amino acid sequence: CASSSHLDPYGYTF.

This clonotype was recorded only once. The chain combines TRBV6-1 with TRBJ2-1; D is unclear. V was trimmed by 7 bases and J by 7 bases, leaving 17 bases between them. This CDR3 comprises 14 residues. Germline lookup yields CDR1 MNHNS and CDR2 SASEGT. The CDR3 reads CASNLVGLQNEQFF. The CDR3 region has the DNA TGTGCCAGCAATCTTGTAGGATTACAGAATGAGCAGTTCTTC.

This clonotype showed up just once. The genes are TRBV4-1 and TRBJ1-1, with D possibly matching TRBD1 (5 bases). The CDR3 has 13 amino acids. Per germline, CDR1 MGHRA and CDR2 YSYEKL. V lost 4 bases and J 4 bases, leaving 10 bases between the germline ends. CDR3 residues: CASSPAGGTEAFF. The CDR3 bases are TGCGCCAGCAGCCCAGCCGGGGGCACTGAAGCTTTCTTT.